This T cell receptor beta chain derives from a study of shared clonotypes between healthy human individuals. It was roughly 190 ng DNA, some 30,000 T cell genomes, that sorted-subset replicate PCRs used. Using immunoSEQ multiplex PCR, the repertoire was profiled, and TCRdb retains in-frame clones only, with some absent. This sample has about 1.1 million clones, with approximately 80% found just once. CDR1 and CDR2 from the germline V gene are SGHVS and FNYEAQ. V was trimmed by 3 bases and J by 0 bases, leaving 13 bases between them. This CDR3 has 16 amino acids. V gene TRBV7-6 combines with J gene TRBJ2-3, with D perhaps matching TRBD1 (5 bases). The sequence was obtained from a man aged 18-30 years in good health. Some clones in this sample may be carry-over from other donors' samples. The sequenced sample consisted of memory CD4+ T cells from PBMCs. Subset of the sample: CD45RA-negative fraction. The CDR3 is CASSFKGPHSTDTQYF. In DNA form, the CDR3 reads TGTGCCAGCAGCTTTAAGGGGCCCCATAGCACAGATACGCAGTATTTT.